The 26 T cell receptor beta chains below come from one sample, sequenced in a study of technical replicates of blood from a few donors. Profiled with immunoSEQ multiplex PCR; TCRdb holds only in-frame clones, not every one. The sample includes about 94,000 clones, approximately 94% of them seen just once. The sample consisted of T cells isolated from PBMCs. The receptor set was obtained from a human donor in good health.

The chain carries TRBV6-1 and TRBJ1-5; D gene uncertain. The CDR3 contains 14 residues. Trimming stripped 5 bases from V and 1 base from J, with 9 bases between. Germline assignment: CDR1 MNHNS and CDR2 SASEGT. In DNA, the CDR3 is TGTGCCAGCAGTCTAGGACTGAGCAATCAGCCCCAGCATTTT. Its translation: CASSLGLSNQPQHF.

CDR3 protein: CASSGRTGGYTEAFF. The CDR3 DNA is TGCGCCAGCAGCGGTCGGACAGGGGGCTACACTGAAGCTTTCTTT. The V call is TRBV5-1, the J call TRBJ1-1; 11 bases match TRBD1. Per the germline V gene, CDR1 is SGHRS and CDR2 is YFSETQ. Trimming cost V 4 bases and J 3 bases; bases outside gene matches: 5. This CDR3 has 15 amino acids.

The rearrangement joins TRBV5-4 to TRBJ2-3; TRBD2 might be the D (7 bases). V was pared by 3 bases and J by 1 base, with 21 bases between. Looked up from germline, CDR1 is SGHNT and CDR2 is YYREEE (reference sequence). The CDR3 contains 18 residues. The CDR3 loop is CASSWAPGGSKRTDTQYF. CDR3 in DNA: TGTGCCAGCAGCTGGGCGCCGGGGGGCTCCAAACGCACAGATACGCAGTATTTT. The variable domain in full, completed from reference TRBV5-4 and TRBJ2-3, reads ETGVTQSPTHLIKTRGQQVTLRCSSQSGHNTVSWYQQALGQGPQFIFQYYREEENGRGNFPPRFSGLQFPNYSSELNVNALELDDSALYLCASSWAPGGSKRTDTQYFGPGTRLTVL.

DNA of the CDR3: TGTGCCAGCAGCCTCCGCCCGGGACAGGGGGCCAGCAATGAGCAGTTCTTC. Its translation: CASSLRPGQGASNEQFF. V and J are TRBV14 and TRBJ2-1; 12 bases fit TRBD1. The CDR3 loop spans 17 amino acids. The V segment lost 4 bases and the J segment 6 bases; nucleotides outside the gene matches: 10. Germline-derived CDR1 and CDR2 are SGHDN and FVKESK.

This clone has a single count. The chain carries TRBV19 and TRBJ1-2, with 7 nucleotides matching TRBD1. Losses at the gene ends were 5 bases for V and 4 bases for J; bases not matched to a gene: 13. Germline CDR1 is LNHDA and CDR2 is SQIVND (reference sequence). The CDR3 contains 16 residues. CDR3 coding DNA: TGTGCCAGTAGTCTTCGGGACAGTGGTTTGGGCTATGGCTACACCTTC. It is translated as CASSLRDSGLGYGYTF.

This clone was found once. The chain links TRBV11-3 to TRBJ1-2; TRBD1 aligns across 7 bases. Unmatched junction bases numbered 7, after V lost 1 base and J lost 5 bases. CDR1 and CDR2 (germline): SGHNT, YENEEA. CDR3 length: 15 residues. CDR3 region: CASSLGDSLVYGYTF. The CDR3 nucleotides read TGTGCCAGCAGCTTAGGGGACAGCCTAGTATATGGCTACACCTTC.

This sequence joins TRBV2 and TRBJ1-4, with a weak D call TRBD1 (6 bases). The CDR3 extends over 14 amino acids. V lost 5 bases to trimming and J lost 8 bases, with 15 bases between them. The V gene's germline CDR1 is SNHLY and CDR2 FYNNEI. This chain's CDR3 is CASSPTGHREKLFF. The CDR3 coding sequence is TGTGCCAGCAGTCCAACAGGGCATCGGGAAAAACTGTTTTTT. The whole variable domain, remainder taken from reference TRBV2 and TRBJ1-4, is EPEVTQTPSHQVTQMGQEVILRCVPISNHLYFYWYRQILGQKVEFLVSFYNNEISEKSEIFDDQFSVERPDGSNFTLKIRSTKLEDSAMYFCASSPTGHREKLFFGSGTQLSVL.

This rearrangement joins TRBV30 to TRBJ1-2, with D maybe TRBD1 (6 bases). Trimming pared 1 base from V and 8 bases from J, leaving 14 bases between. Germline lookup yields CDR1 GTSNPN and CDR2 SVGIG (reference sequence). The length of the CDR3 is 13 residues. CDR3 sequence (DNA): TGTGCCTGGAGTGAACAGGGAAAAAGAGGCTACACCTTC. Protein sequence: CAWSEQGKRGYTF.

The chain links TRBV11-2 to TRBJ2-5, with 8 bases lining up with TRBD1. The J segment lost 4 bases and the V segment lost 5 bases, leaving 9 bases of the junction unmatched. The CDR3 loop spans 15 amino acids. Germline CDR1 reads SGHAT; CDR2 reads FQNNGV. The CDR3 protein is CASSRPPGTGETQYF. CDR3 bases: TGTGCCAGCAGCCGCCCCCCCGGGACAGGAGAGACCCAGTACTTC. Based on the CDR3 plus reference TRBV11-2 and TRBJ2-5, the full variable domain is EAGVAQSPRYKIIEKRQSVAFWCNPISGHATLYWYQQILGQGPKLLIQFQNNGVVDDSQLPKDRFSAERLKGVDSTLKIQPAKLEDSAVYLCASSRPPGTGETQYFGPGTRLLVL.

The V and J genes are TRBV5-4 and TRBJ2-3; D ambiguous. The CDR3 is 13 residues long. V gave up 5 bases and J gave up 1 base, with 8 bases separating them. CDR1 and CDR2 from the germline V gene are SGHNT and YYREEE (reference sequence). CDR3 protein: CASSSQGTDTQYF. The CDR3 nucleotides read TGTGCCAGCAGTTCCCAGGGCACAGATACGCAGTATTTT.

The chain has TRBV4-1 and TRBJ1-1, with a weak D call TRBD1 (5 bases). The V end lost 5 bases, the J end lost 6 bases, and 10 bases lay between the germline ends. The germline CDR1 and CDR2 sequences are MGHRA and YSYEKL. The CDR3 has 12 amino acids. The CDR3 spells CASSGPGSEAFF. The DNA of the CDR3 is TGCGCCAGCAGCGGTCCAGGGTCTGAAGCTTTCTTT.

This rearrangement joins TRBV4-1 to TRBJ2-3; no clear D gene. The CDR3 has 13 amino acids. Germline V gene sequence: CDR1 MGHRA, CDR2 YSYEKL. V was cut by 7 bases and J by 6 bases, with 14 bases left in between. The DNA for the CDR3 is TGCGCCAGCACCCTGAGTAATACGGATACGCAGTATTTT. This sequence encodes CASTLSNTDTQYF.

This sequence joins TRBV4-1 and TRBJ2-7, with a tentative D call TRBD1 (5 bases). V lost 8 bases and J 4 bases, leaving 15 bases between the germline ends. CDR3 length: 13 amino acids. Germline values: CDR1 MGHRA, CDR2 YSYEKL. Written as DNA, the CDR3 is TGCGCCAGCTCCCCCCAGGGCGTATACGAGCAGTACTTC. Translating gives CASSPQGVYEQYF.

V gene TRBV27 combines with J gene TRBJ2-5; 9 nucleotides match TRBD1. J lost 3 bases, V lost 3 bases, and 8 bases had no gene match. The CDR3 contains 16 residues. Per the germline V gene, CDR1 is MNHEY and CDR2 is SMNVEV (reference sequence). Here the CDR3 reads CASSFHGTGWEETQYF. DNA of the CDR3: TGTGCCAGCAGTTTTCACGGGACAGGGTGGGAAGAGACCCAGTACTTC.

This chain joins TRBV10-3 and TRBJ2-1; TRBD2 matches at 12 bases. CDR3 length: 20 residues. Trimming at V came to 2 bases and at J to 6 bases, leaving 17 bases not matched to a gene. CDR1 and CDR2 from the germline V gene are ENHRY and SYGVKD. The DNA of the CDR3 is TGTGCCATCAGTGAGGGACTAGCGGGACAATATCCCCAGTCGTCCAATGAGCAGTTCTTC. Encoded protein: CAISEGLAGQYPQSSNEQFF.

With respect to this clone: The same CDR3 can be traced to other DNA sequences in this sample. The rearrangement joins TRBV13 to TRBJ1-1, with unresolved D. The length of the CDR3 is 16 residues. V lost 5 bases, J lost 3 bases, and 19 bases lay in between. Germline lookup yields CDR1 PRHDT and CDR2 FYEKMQ (reference sequence). In nucleotides, the CDR3 is TGTGCCAGCAGCCGTCTAGGGCGAAGGGAGGACACTGAAGCTTTCTTT. This translates into CASSRLGRREDTEAFF.

The V gene is TRBV7-9, the J gene TRBJ2-7, with TRBD2 matching 11 bases. The CDR3 loop spans 14 amino acids. The V and J ends lost 3 bases and 6 bases, in that order; junction bases with no gene match: 4. Germline-derived CDR1 and CDR2 are SEHNR and FQNEAQ (reference sequence). This CDR3 reads CASSLELAGAEQYF. The CDR3 coding sequence is TGTGCCAGCAGCTTGGAACTAGCGGGAGCCGAGCAGTACTTC. Looking up the rest from reference TRBV7-9 and TRBJ2-7 gives the full variable domain: DTGVSQNPRHKITKRGQNVTFRCDPISEHNRLYWYRQTLGQGPEFLTYFQNEAQLEKSRLLSDRFSAERPKGSFSTLEIQRTEQGDSAMYLCASSLELAGAEQYFGPGTRLTVT.

This rearrangement joins TRBV5-1 to TRBJ2-1, with TRBD2 identical over 8 bases. The V gene end was trimmed by 3 bases and the J gene end by 0 bases; junction bases not matched to a gene: 26. The CDR3 runs 23 residues. Germline lookup yields CDR1 SGHRS and CDR2 YFSETQ. The DNA of the CDR3 is TGCGCCAGCAGCTCGCGGGGGTCGGTTGGGGAGAAGGGTAGCGGGATCTCCTACAATGAGCAGTTCTTC. The encoded protein is CASSSRGSVGEKGSGISYNEQFF.

The chain carries TRBV6-5 and TRBJ2-7; 7 nucleotides line up with TRBD1. Germline trimming cut 5 bases from V and 6 bases from J; bases unmatched to any gene: 4. This CDR3 region has 12 residues. Per germline, CDR1 MNHEY and CDR2 SVGAGI. The CDR3 DNA sequence: TGTGCCAGCAGTAAGACAGGGCTCGAGCAGTACTTC. Protein: CASSKTGLEQYF.

V and J are TRBV28 and TRBJ1-1, with D unclear. The CDR3 totals 12 residues. V was cut by 10 bases and J by 4 bases, with 13 bases left in between. The germline V gene encodes CDR1 MDHEN and CDR2 SYDVKM. As DNA, the CDR3 is TGTGCCACCATAGTCCGAGGCACTGAAGCTTTCTTT. It specifies CATIVRGTEAFF.

This sequence joins TRBV29-1 and TRBJ2-7, with 7 bases matching TRBD1. This CDR3 is built from 14 residues. Germline loops: CDR1 SQVTM, CDR2 ANQGSEA. Unmatched junction bases numbered 8, after V lost 5 bases and J lost 1 base. The CDR3 DNA sequence: TGCAGCGTTTCAAACAGGGGTCCTTCCTACGAGCAGTACTTC. Protein: CSVSNRGPSYEQYF.

The V call is TRBV27, the J call TRBJ2-3, with 7 bases matching TRBD2. Per the germline V gene, CDR1 is MNHEY and CDR2 is SMNVEV (reference sequence). V was clipped by 6 bases and J by 1 base; unmatched bases: 4. This CDR3 is 14 amino acids long. The CDR3 region has the DNA TGTGCCAGCAGCAGGACTAGTGGCACAGATACGCAGTATTTT. This sequence encodes CASSRTSGTDTQYF.

V usage is TRBV2 and J usage is TRBJ1-1; D is perhaps TRBD1 (6 bases). Germline V gene data show CDR1 as SNHLY and CDR2 as FYNNEI. V dropped 7 bases and J dropped 4 bases, with 22 bases sitting between them. CDR3 size: 16 residues. CDR3 residues: CASIAQGIASGTEAFF. The CDR3 DNA reads TGTGCCAGCATCGCACAGGGAATCGCGAGCGGCACTGAAGCTTTCTTT.

This clone was counted once. The gene calls are TRBV11-2 and TRBJ2-7; TRBD1 matches 8 bases. Per germline, CDR1 SGHAT and CDR2 FQNNGV. The V and J ends lost 6 bases and 3 bases, in that order; junction bases with no gene match: 10. This CDR3 contains 15 residues. CDR3 nucleotide sequence: TGTGCCAGCAGGACCCCCGGGACAGGCCTCTACGAGCAGTACTTC. It is translated as CASRTPGTGLYEQYF.

The rearrangement links TRBV6-1 to TRBJ1-4; D is undetermined. CDR1 and CDR2 from the germline V gene are MNHNS and SASEGT. V lost 6 bases to trimming and J lost 8 bases, with 10 bases between them. The CDR3 is made up of 12 amino acids. CDR3 sequence reads: CASRTGWEKLFF. The CDR3 DNA follows: TGTGCCAGCAGGACCGGGTGGGAAAAACTGTTTTTT.

The rearrangement uses TRBV7-3 and TRBJ1-2; D is uncertain. Germline assignment: CDR1 SGHTA and CDR2 FQGTGA. The germline V and J ends were trimmed by 5 bases and 0 bases, with 10 bases remaining between them. The CDR3 covers 14 residues. The CDR3 coding sequence is TGTGCCAGCAGCCTACCGGGAGCTAACTATGGCTACACCTTC. Translation: CASSLPGANYGYTF.